This T cell receptor (beta chain) derives from a study of long-term antiretroviral therapy in people with HIV. Study-wide points: With ART, diversity went up but was still lower than in transplant donor controls. ART adherence was not documented, and neither viral resistance nor therapy changes had any data.

In regard to this clone: Its specificity is not known.

The CDR3 extends over 14 amino acids. Trimming took 6 bases from V and 3 from J, leaving 14 bases between them. From germline, CDR1 is MDHEN and CDR2 SYDVKM. The assay, immunoSEQ v3.0, was run at survey level. Only in-frame clones appear in the TCRdb table, and some are missing; sequencing was by immunoSEQ multiplex PCR. The sample holds some 25,000 clones, 70% to 85% seen once. The sample was unsorted PBMCs, taken 0.7 years before starting antiretroviral therapy. This TCR was recovered from a man aged 30 to 45 with HIV. This sequence joins TRBV28 and TRBJ1-2, with D possibly matching TRBD1 (6 bases). CDR3 sequence reads: CASRDSGADYGYTF. In nucleotides, the CDR3 is TGTGCCAGCAGGGACTCGGGGGCGGACTATGGCTACACCTTC.